The T cell receptor beta chain under discussion was sequenced for a study of OX40 agonist ivuxolimab in advanced cancers. The assay was immunoSEQ multiplex PCR, and TCRdb's table has in-frame clones only and misses some. This sample has about 77,000 clones, with roughly 87% found just once. The CDR3 has 12 amino acids. Germline assignment: CDR1 SEHNR and CDR2 FQNEAQ (reference sequence). The V end was cut by 5 bases, the J end by 13 bases, with 12 bases between. Comments on this clone: The antigen is not known.

Study conclusions and caveats: Those patients achieving a partial response at 0.1-3.0 mg/kg showed among the lowest clonal expansion.

This TCR derives from an adult with an advanced solid tumor such as melanoma, head and neck, liver or kidney cancer. V gene TRBV7-9 combines with J gene TRBJ1-6; D might be TRBD1 (6 bases). Material: CD4+ or CD8+ T cells sorted from blood, obtained in a trial of the OX40 agonist ivuxolimab. The CDR3 sequence: CASSTGQWPLHF. CDR3 in DNA: TGTGCCAGCAGCACTGGACAGTGGCCCCTCCACTTT.